The T cell receptor (beta chain) described here comes from a study of T cell changes during pregnancy in multiple sclerosis. Assay: immunoSEQ multiplex PCR; the TCRdb copy retains only in-frame clones and omits some. The table shows roughly 53,000 clones, with roughly nine tenths occurring only once. Germline CDR1 MDHEN, CDR2 SYDVKM. The trim removed 6 bases at V and 5 bases at J, leaving 9 bases unmatched. This CDR3 is built from 14 residues. The chain is built from TRBV28 and TRBJ1-2; TRBD1 aligns across 7 bases. Sample: CD4+ T cells from peripheral blood mononuclear cells, taken in the second trimester of pregnancy. This sequence was found in a female donor in good health, enrolled as a control in a pregnancy study. The CDR3 DNA follows: TGTGCCAGCAGACCCGGGACAGCCCCTTATGGCTACACCTTC. This gives the protein CASRPGTAPYGYTF.